This record covers a single T cell receptor beta chain. These data belong to a study of shared T cell receptors in the human thymus. CDR3 length equals 16 residues. Assay used: immunoSEQ multiplex PCR; TCRdb lists only in-frame clones, some missing. The profile shows about 540,000 clones, around 82% of them singletons. These same records also appear under a second study, on human thymus T cells. That publication notes: The thymus tissue came from resections taken during corrective heart surgery. Thymic and blood repertoires appeared to carry a bias in their V and J gene usage. Thymic repertoires overlap heavily among unrelated individuals, related research has reported.

This receptor was taken from a boy under three years old with a congenital heart defect. Input material: thymocytes. J is TRBJ2-7 and V is TRBV12-2; the table calls TRBD2, which could not be checked here. TRBV12-2 is an annotated pseudogene. CDR3 in DNA: TGTGCAAGTCGCTCCCGGGACTATCGGGGGTCCTACGAGCAGTACTTC. This encodes CASRSRDYRGSYEQYF.